Sequencing of this TCR beta chain was carried out in a study of blood T cell repertoires in COVID-19. On the study more broadly: Samples of COVID-19 (acute and convalescent) were obtained from the United States, Italy and Spain.

Cohort placement rested on clinical history that participants reported themselves. The J segment lost 9 bases and the V segment lost 0 bases, leaving 13 bases of the junction unmatched. The CDR3 spans 16 residues. Per the germline V gene, CDR1 is SGHRS and CDR2 is YFSETQ. Measured with immunoSEQ multiplex PCR; TCRdb has only the in-frame clones, and not every one. The data hold about 270,000 clones, with under 90% observed a single time. Material for sequencing was PBMCs or T cells enriched from blood (not recorded which). J is TRBJ2-3 and V is TRBV5-1; 7 nucleotides line up with TRBD2. This TCR came from a woman aged 60-70 years who had recovered from COVID-19. CDR3 residues: CASSLEVGGTSLTQYF. The CDR3 coding sequence is TGCGCCAGCAGCTTGGAAGTGGGAGGGACTTCACTCACGCAGTATTTT.